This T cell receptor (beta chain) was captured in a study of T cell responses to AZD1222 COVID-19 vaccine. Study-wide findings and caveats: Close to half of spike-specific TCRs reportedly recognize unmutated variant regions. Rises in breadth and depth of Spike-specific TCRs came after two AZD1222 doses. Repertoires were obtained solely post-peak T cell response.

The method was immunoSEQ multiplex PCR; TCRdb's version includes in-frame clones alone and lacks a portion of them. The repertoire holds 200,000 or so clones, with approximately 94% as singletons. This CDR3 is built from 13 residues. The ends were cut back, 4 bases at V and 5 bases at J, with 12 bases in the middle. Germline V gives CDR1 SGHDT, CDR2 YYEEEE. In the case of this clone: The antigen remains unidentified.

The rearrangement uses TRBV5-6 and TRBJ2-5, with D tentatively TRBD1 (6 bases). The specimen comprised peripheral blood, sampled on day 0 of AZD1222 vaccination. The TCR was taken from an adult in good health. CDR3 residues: CASSHWTDETQYF. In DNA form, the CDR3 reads TGTGCCAGCAGCCATTGGACAGATGAGACCCAGTACTTC.